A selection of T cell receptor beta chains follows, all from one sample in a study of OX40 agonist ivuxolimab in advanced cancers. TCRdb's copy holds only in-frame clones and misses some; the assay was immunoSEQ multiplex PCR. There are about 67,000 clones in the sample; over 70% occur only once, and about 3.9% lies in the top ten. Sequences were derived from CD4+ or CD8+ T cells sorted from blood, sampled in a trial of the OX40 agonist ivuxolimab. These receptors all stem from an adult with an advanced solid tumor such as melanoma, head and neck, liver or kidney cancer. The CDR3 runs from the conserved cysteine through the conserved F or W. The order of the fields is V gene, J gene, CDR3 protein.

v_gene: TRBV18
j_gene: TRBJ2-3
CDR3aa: CASSRDRGWTDTQYF

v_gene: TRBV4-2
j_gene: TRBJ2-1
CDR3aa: CASSQSGGPYEQFF

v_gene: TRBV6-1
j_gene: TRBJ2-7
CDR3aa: CASSEQKAYEQYF

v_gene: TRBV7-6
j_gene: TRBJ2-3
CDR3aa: CASSLRGGTDTQYF

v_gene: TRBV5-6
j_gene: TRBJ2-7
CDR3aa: CASSHSGTGDEQYF

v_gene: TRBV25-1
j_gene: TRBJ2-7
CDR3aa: CATQYSGTAGEQYF

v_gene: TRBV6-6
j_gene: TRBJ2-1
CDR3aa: CASSYSVTSSYNEQFF

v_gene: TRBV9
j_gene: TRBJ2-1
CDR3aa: CASSVGNSEAYNEQFF

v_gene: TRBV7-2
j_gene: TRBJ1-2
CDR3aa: CASSDGQGAYGYTF

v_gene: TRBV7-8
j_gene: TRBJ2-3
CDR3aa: CASSALGTTSDTQYF

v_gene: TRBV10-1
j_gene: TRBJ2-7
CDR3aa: CASSDRAVKGTSYEQYF

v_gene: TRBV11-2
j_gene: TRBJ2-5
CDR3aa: CASSLSPAQETQYF

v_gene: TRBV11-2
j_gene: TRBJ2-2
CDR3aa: CASSSGSNTGELFF

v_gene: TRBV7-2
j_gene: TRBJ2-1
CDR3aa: CASKRPPGQGTNEQFF

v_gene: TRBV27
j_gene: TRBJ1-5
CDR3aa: CASSQQGGQPQHF

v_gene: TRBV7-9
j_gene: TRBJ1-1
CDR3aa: CASRSSGTEAFF

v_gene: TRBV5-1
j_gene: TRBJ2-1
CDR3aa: CASSLTVGTVNEQFF

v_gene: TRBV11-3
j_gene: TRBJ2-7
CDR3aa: CASRNTGFYEQYF

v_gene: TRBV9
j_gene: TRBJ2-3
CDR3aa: CASSQEGGGQYF

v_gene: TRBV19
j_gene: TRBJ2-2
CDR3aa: CASSRTAGTGELFF

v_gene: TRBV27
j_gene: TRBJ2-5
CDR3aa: CASSLSSGRETQYF

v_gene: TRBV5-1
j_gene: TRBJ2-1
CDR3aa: CASSWWPYNEQFF

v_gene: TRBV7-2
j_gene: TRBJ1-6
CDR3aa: CASSLALSSYNSPLHF

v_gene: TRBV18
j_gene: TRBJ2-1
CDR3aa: CASSERENDYNEQFF

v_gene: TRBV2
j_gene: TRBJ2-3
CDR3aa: CASSDRGQGDTQYF

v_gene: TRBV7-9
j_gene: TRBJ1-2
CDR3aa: CASGGRADGYTF

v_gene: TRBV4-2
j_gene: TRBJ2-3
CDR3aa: CASSQALGVAGGTDTQYF

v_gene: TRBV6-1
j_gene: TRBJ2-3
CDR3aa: CASRSRGRAQDTQYF

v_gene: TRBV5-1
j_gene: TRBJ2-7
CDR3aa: CASSLPGSGSRGSEQYF

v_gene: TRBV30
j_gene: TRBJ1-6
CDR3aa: CAWRGQGNSPLHF

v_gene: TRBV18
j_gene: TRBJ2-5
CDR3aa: CASSPGQGQETQYF

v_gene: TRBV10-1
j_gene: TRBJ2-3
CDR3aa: CASRKVVITDTQYF

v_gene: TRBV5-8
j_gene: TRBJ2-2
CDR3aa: CASSLVGLASGELFF

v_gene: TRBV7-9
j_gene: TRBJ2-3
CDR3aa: CASSFRGDTDTQYF

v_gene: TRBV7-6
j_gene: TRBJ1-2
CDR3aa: CASSLGPGESNYGYTF

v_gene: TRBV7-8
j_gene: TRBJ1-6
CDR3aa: CASSQAGPLYNSPLHF

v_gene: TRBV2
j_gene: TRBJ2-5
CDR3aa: CASRGLAGNQETQYF

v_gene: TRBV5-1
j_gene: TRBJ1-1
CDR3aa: CASSVDRGTEAFF

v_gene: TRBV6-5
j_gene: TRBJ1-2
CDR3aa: CASSRYSGFNYGYTF